Listed below are T cell receptor beta chains from one sample, sequenced in a study of a mutant IDH1 vaccine in newly diagnosed glioma. TCRdb's copy holds only in-frame clones and misses some; the assay was immunoSEQ multiplex PCR. The sample holds about 67,000 clones, 83% seen once. Material: peripheral blood mononuclear cells (PBMCs), obtained from a glioma patient treated with radiotherapy, temozolomide or both. The receptors here all came from a woman under 30 with glioma. Some clones in this sample may be carry-over from other donors' samples. The CDR3 runs from the conserved cysteine through the conserved F or W. Each record gives: D gene, J gene, V gene, clone size, CDR3 protein, CDR3 DNA. A D gene is named only where the DNA matches it firmly. A clone size is listed for some rows: how often the clone was seen (once, few, many), or a class if it is expanded.

d_gene: NA
j_gene: TRBJ2-2
v_gene: TRBV9
abundance: NA
CDR3aa: CASSVEVRTGELFF
CDR3nt: TGTGCCAGCAGCGTAGAGGTTAGAACCGGGGAGCTGTTTTTT

d_gene: TRBD1
j_gene: TRBJ2-1
v_gene: TRBV11-2
abundance: few
CDR3aa: CASSPGTGQFF
CDR3nt: TGTGCCAGCAGCCCCGGGACAGGGCAGTTCTTC

d_gene: TRBD1
j_gene: TRBJ2-2
v_gene: TRBV19
abundance: few
CDR3aa: CASEGQTGELFF
CDR3nt: TGTGCCAGTGAGGGACAGACCGGGGAGCTGTTTTTT

d_gene: TRBD2
j_gene: TRBJ2-5
v_gene: TRBV7-2
abundance: NA
CDR3aa: CASSSAAGIFQETQYF
CDR3nt: TGTGCCAGCAGCTCGGCAGCGGGGATCTTCCAAGAGACCCAGTACTTC

d_gene: NA
j_gene: TRBJ1-1
v_gene: TRBV13
abundance: NA
CDR3aa: CASSPLQGLNTEAFF
CDR3nt: TGTGCCAGCAGCCCCCTCCAGGGGCTGAACACTGAAGCTTTCTTT

d_gene: NA
j_gene: TRBJ1-6
v_gene: TRBV6-6
abundance: few
CDR3aa: CASRRGSFNSPLHF
CDR3nt: TGTGCCAGCCGCCGGGGCAGTTTTAATTCACCCCTCCACTTT

d_gene: NA
j_gene: TRBJ1-6
v_gene: TRBV9
abundance: NA
CDR3aa: CASSAPPGTPHPPLHF
CDR3nt: TGTGCCAGCAGCGCCCCTCCCGGGACACCTCATCCACCCCTCCACTTT

d_gene: NA
j_gene: TRBJ1-5
v_gene: TRBV7-2
abundance: NA
CDR3aa: CAGVSQPQHF
CDR3nt: TGTGCCGGGGTCTCACAACCCCAGCATTTT

d_gene: TRBD1
j_gene: TRBJ2-7
v_gene: TRBV2
abundance: NA
CDR3aa: CASQDRDSFHEQYF
CDR3nt: TGTGCCAGCCAGGACCGGGACAGTTTCCACGAGCAGTACTTC

d_gene: NA
j_gene: TRBJ2-5
v_gene: TRBV2
abundance: NA
CDR3aa: CASIGLLETQYF
CDR3nt: TGTGCCAGCATAGGGCTTCTGGAGACCCAGTACTTC

d_gene: NA
j_gene: TRBJ1-5
v_gene: TRBV25-1
abundance: once
CDR3aa: CASSEPGNQPQHF
CDR3nt: TGTGCCAGCAGTGAACCGGGCAATCAGCCCCAGCATTTT

d_gene: NA
j_gene: TRBJ1-1
v_gene: TRBV5-1
abundance: once
CDR3aa: CATGRQPNTEAFF
CDR3nt: TGCGCCACCGGAAGACAGCCCAACACTGAAGCTTTCTTT

d_gene: NA
j_gene: TRBJ2-7
v_gene: TRBV10-1
abundance: NA
CDR3aa: CASSTDQGLTYEQYF
CDR3nt: TGCGCCAGCAGCACGGATCAGGGGCTAACCTACGAGCAGTACTTC

d_gene: NA
j_gene: TRBJ1-6
v_gene: TRBV6-5
abundance: NA
CDR3aa: CARWDALHF
CDR3nt: TGTGCCAGGTGGGACGCCCTCCACTTT

d_gene: NA
j_gene: TRBJ2-5
v_gene: TRBV4-2
abundance: NA
CDR3aa: CASSQVVVGTAREETQYF
CDR3nt: TGTGCCAGCAGCCAAGTCGTGGTGGGGACAGCCCGGGAGGAGACCCAGTACTTC

d_gene: NA
j_gene: TRBJ2-7
v_gene: TRBV9
abundance: NA
CDR3aa: CASSVAGFAYEQYF
CDR3nt: TGTGCCAGCAGCGTAGCTGGGTTCGCCTACGAGCAGTACTTC

d_gene: NA
j_gene: TRBJ2-5
v_gene: TRBV14
abundance: NA
CDR3aa: CASSQVEVTAGRETQYF
CDR3nt: TGTGCCAGCAGCCAAGTCGAAGTGACTGCTGGGAGGGAGACCCAGTACTTC

d_gene: NA
j_gene: TRBJ2-7
v_gene: TRBV7-2
abundance: NA
CDR3aa: CASSWSRGPGQYF
CDR3nt: TGTGCCAGCAGCTGGTCGCGGGGTCCGGGGCAGTACTTC

d_gene: NA
j_gene: TRBJ2-3
v_gene: TRBV14
abundance: NA
CDR3aa: CASSANAGRGTDTQYF
CDR3nt: TGTGCCAGCAGCGCCAACGCGGGGCGAGGCACAGATACGCAGTATTTT

d_gene: TRBD1
j_gene: TRBJ1-1
v_gene: TRBV5-1
abundance: NA
CDR3aa: CASSLGRTGGNTEAFF
CDR3nt: TGCGCCAGCAGCTTGGGTCGGACAGGAGGGAACACTGAAGCTTTCTTT

d_gene: NA
j_gene: TRBJ1-2
v_gene: TRBV14
abundance: few
CDR3aa: CASSQGWAGARDYGYTF
CDR3nt: TGTGCCAGCAGCCAAGGTTGGGCAGGGGCGCGAGACTATGGCTACACCTTC

d_gene: NA
j_gene: TRBJ1-1
v_gene: TRBV30
abundance: NA
CDR3aa: CAWKYRVWGTEAFF
CDR3nt: TGTGCCTGGAAGTACAGGGTCTGGGGCACTGAAGCTTTCTTT

d_gene: TRBD1
j_gene: TRBJ1-5
v_gene: TRBV23-1
abundance: NA
CDR3aa: CASSQMVGQQNQPQHF
CDR3nt: TGCGCCAGCAGTCAAATGGTGGGACAGCAGAATCAGCCCCAGCATTTT

d_gene: NA
j_gene: TRBJ1-4
v_gene: TRBV5-1
abundance: NA
CDR3aa: CASSWASRAEEKLFF
CDR3nt: TGCGCCAGCAGCTGGGCGTCGAGGGCCGAGGAAAAACTGTTTTTT

d_gene: NA
j_gene: TRBJ1-2
v_gene: TRBV6-1
abundance: NA
CDR3aa: CASSEARSYYYGYTF
CDR3nt: TGTGCCAGCAGTGAAGCGAGATCCTACTACTATGGCTACACCTTC

d_gene: NA
j_gene: TRBJ1-3
v_gene: TRBV7-3
abundance: NA
CDR3aa: CASSKRGSGNTIYF
CDR3nt: TGTGCCAGCAGCAAGAGGGGCTCTGGAAACACCATATATTTT